Presented here are 8 T cell receptor beta chains from one specimen sequenced in a study of blood T cells in healthy people across ages. A J-beta primer mix and a sample-barcoded 5' primer were used in a second PCR of roughly 7 to 12 cycles. TCRdb fed the 5' RACE reads into MiXCR, producing one record per CDR3 protein. The sample consists of fewer than 900,000 distinct CDR3 sequences, about 42% of them appearing once. Material: blood. The receptor set was obtained from a woman aged 60 to 75 in good health.

Only a few counts were recorded for this clonotype. This rearrangement joins TRBV6-5 to TRBJ1-2; 8 bases are a match to TRBD1. Germline V gives CDR1 MNHEY, CDR2 SVGAGI. CDR3 length equals 16 residues. The V gene end was trimmed by 6 bases and the J gene end by 4 bases; junction bases not matched to a gene: 13. CDR3: CASSRRARQGTYGYTF. In nucleotides, the CDR3 is TGTGCCAGCAGCCGACGGGCCCGACAGGGGACCTATGGCTACACCTTC.

As DNA, the CDR3 is TGCAGTCCCACAAGTGACGATCAGCCCCAGCATTTT. This encodes CSPTSDDQPQHF. The rearrangement links TRBV20-1 to TRBJ1-5; D call uncertain. Germline CDR1 reads DFQATT; CDR2 reads SNEGSKA (reference sequence). Trimming took 8 bases from V and 5 from J, leaving 13 bases between them. The CDR3 sequence is 12 residues long.

This clonotype appeared a single time. The chain joins TRBV9 to TRBJ1-6; 9 bases match TRBD1. CDR1 and CDR2 from the germline V gene are SGDLS and YYNGEE. Unmatched junction bases numbered 2, after V lost 0 bases and J lost 7 bases. The CDR3 is 15 residues long. CDR3 sequence: CASSVAGQGNSPLHF. CDR3 DNA: TGTGCCAGCAGCGTAGCCGGACAGGGGAATTCACCCCTCCACTTT. Full variable domain (outside the CDR3, taken from reference TRBV9 and TRBJ1-6): DSGVTQTPKHLITATGQRVTLRCSPRSGDLSVYWYQQSLDQGLQFLIQYYNGEERAKGNILERFSAQQFPDLHSELNLSSLELGDSALYFCASSVAGQGNSPLHFGNGTRLTVT.

Worth noting for this clonotype: A much larger clone is a single base away; this may be a read error. This chain uses TRBV7-2 with TRBJ2-3, with unresolved D. From germline, CDR1 is SGHTA and CDR2 FQGNSA. V was pared by 7 bases and J by 0 bases, with 8 bases between. This CDR3 is built from 13 residues. The CDR3 coding sequence is TGTGCCAGCACCACCCTCAGCACAGATACGCAGTATTTT. Translated, it gives CASTTLSTDTQYF.

The sample holds one count of this clonotype. J is TRBJ2-5 and V is TRBV11-1; D is tentatively TRBD1 or TRBD2 (5 bases each). Trimming took 8 bases from V and 2 from J, leaving 15 bases between them. The CDR3 totals 14 residues. Germline-derived CDR1 and CDR2 are SGHAT and FQDESV (reference sequence). In DNA form, the CDR3 reads TGTGCCAGCGGGCTCCCCGGGGCTCAAGAGACCCAGTACTTC. Protein product: CASGLPGAQETQYF.

This clonotype was detected only a few times. V usage is TRBV4-3 and J usage is TRBJ2-1, with 11 bases matching TRBD2. Trimming took 5 bases from V and 3 from J; bases not matched to a gene: 6. The germline gives CDR1 LGHNA, CDR2 YSLEER. This CDR3 region has 16 residues. The CDR3 bases are TGCGCCAGCAGCTACGGACTAGCGGGCCACTACAATGAGCAGTTCTTC. This gives the protein CASSYGLAGHYNEQFF.

This chain links TRBV29-1 with TRBJ2-7; no definite D call. V was shortened by 3 bases and J by 6 bases, with 21 bases between the two germline ends. This CDR3 is built from 15 residues. Germline V gene data show CDR1 as SQVTM and CDR2 as ANQGSEA. The CDR3 loop reads CSVDLGPGRPSEQYF. The CDR3 DNA is TGCAGCGTTGACCTCGGACCGGGTCGACCTTCCGAGCAGTACTTC.

This clonotype was observed a single time. The V gene is TRBV20-1, the J gene TRBJ2-3; 12 positions agree with TRBD2. There are 17 residues in the CDR3. The germline CDR1 and CDR2 sequences are DFQATT and SNEGSKA (reference sequence). Losses at the gene ends were 5 bases for V and 4 bases for J; bases not matched to a gene: 13. The CDR3 bases are TGCAGTGCTTCCCTACAGGCTAGCGGGGGGGCTTCAGATACGCAGTATTTT. This codes for CSASLQASGGASDTQYF.